One TCR beta chain is described in this entry. The sample is drawn from a study of blood T cell repertoires in COVID-19. Turning to the study itself: Both acute and convalescent COVID-19 samples were obtained from the United States, Italy and Spain. T cells, B-cell-depleted T cells, or PBMCs supplied cDNA or gDNA.

As handled by the study authors: Amplifying reference gene primers gave estimates of nucleated cell counts. TCRdb's table, derived via immunoSEQ multiplex PCR, lists solely in-frame clones and lacks some. V, J and clone size derive from that table, while D and trimming were established from the DNA sequence. This table has approximately 80,000 clones, 60% to 80% appearing once. The clonotype comes from a human donor in a cohort sampled during active COVID-19. The sequenced sample was peripheral blood.

CDR3: CASSYRRLEKLFF. CDR3 sequence (DNA): TGTGCCAGCAGTTATAGGCGGCTCGAAAAACTGTTTTTT. This rearrangement joins TRBV6-5 to TRBJ1-4, with D unclear. The V gene's germline CDR1 is MNHEY and CDR2 SVGAGI. The V end lost 3 bases, the J end lost 8 bases, and 10 bases lay between the germline ends. This CDR3 has 13 residues.